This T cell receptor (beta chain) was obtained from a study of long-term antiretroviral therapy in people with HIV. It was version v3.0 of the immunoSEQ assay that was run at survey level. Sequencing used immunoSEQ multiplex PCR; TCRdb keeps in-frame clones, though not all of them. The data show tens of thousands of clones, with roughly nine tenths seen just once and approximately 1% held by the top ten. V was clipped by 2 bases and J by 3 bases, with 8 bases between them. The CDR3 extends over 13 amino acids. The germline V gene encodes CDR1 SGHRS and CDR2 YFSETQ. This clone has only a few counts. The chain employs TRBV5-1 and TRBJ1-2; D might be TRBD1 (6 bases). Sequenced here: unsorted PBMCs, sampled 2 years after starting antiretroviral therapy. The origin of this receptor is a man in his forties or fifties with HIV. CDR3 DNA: TGCGCCAGCAGCTTCAGGGGAGACTATGGCTACACCTTC. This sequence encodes CASSFRGDYGYTF.